This T cell receptor beta chain was sequenced in a study of blood T cell repertoires in COVID-19. Study details: Acute and convalescent COVID-19 specimens originated in the United States, Italy and Spain. T cells, B-cell-depleted T cells, or PBMCs supplied cDNA or gDNA.

Germline CDR1 GTSNPN, CDR2 SVGIG (reference sequence). This CDR3 region has 13 residues. The V end was cut by 1 base, the J end by 7 bases, with 13 bases between. This clone was seen a single time. The protocol was immunoSEQ multiplex PCR, while the TCRdb copy is restricted to in-frame clones and leaves out a portion. Of approximately 230,000 clones listed, 65% to 90% are singletons. Participant-reported clinical history was the basis for cohort assignment. What the recovered Cohort 3 donors had was two negative PCRs, clearance, or symptom resolution. Sequenced input: PBMCs or T cells enriched from blood (not recorded which). The gene calls are TRBV30 and TRBJ1-2; weak D call: TRBD1 (5 bases). The sequence was obtained from a man aged 40-50 years who had recovered from COVID-19. The CDR3 spells CAWSGAGISGYTF. The CDR3 DNA reads as TGTGCCTGGAGTGGGGCAGGGATCAGTGGCTACACCTTC.